This T cell receptor (beta chain) was sequenced in a study of blood T cell repertoires in COVID-19. Overall study: Samples taken during acute and convalescent COVID-19 were collected in the United States, Italy and Spain. PBMCs, B-cell-depleted T cells, or T cells provided the cDNA or gDNA that made up the material.

Seattle's enrolled individuals joined amid active infection and were then monitored longitudinally. Authors' data handling: Estimated nucleated cell counts came from reference gene primer amplification. Libraries were prepared by immunoSEQ multiplex PCR; TCRdb keeps only in-frame clonotypes and omits some of them. That table is the source of V, J and clone size, and D and trimming were worked out from the DNA. The sample includes 200,000 or so clones, about 90% of them seen just once. CDR3 length equals 16 residues. CDR1 and CDR2 (germline): LGHDT, YNNKEL (reference sequence). Trimming took 1 base from V and 5 from J; bases not matched to a gene: 10.

This TCR derives from a man in his fifties or sixties with COVID-19, enrolled during active disease. Sequencing was carried out using peripheral blood. The J gene is TRBJ2-7, the V gene TRBV3-1 (or the pseudogene TRBV3-2); 8 bases align to TRBD1. CDR3 sequence: CASSQGGRTGHHEQYF. In DNA form, the CDR3 reads TGTGCCAGCAGCCAAGGGGGGAGGACAGGGCATCACGAGCAGTACTTC.